Below, 26 T cell receptor beta chains from the same sample are listed, as sequenced in a study of Graves' ophthalmopathy and Graves' hyperthyroidism. The study amplified TCR beta CDR3 regions using RNA transcripts. The first round was an RT-PCR with HTBI primers, and the second round was a multiplex PCR. Using its own MiXCR run on the multiplex PCR reads, TCRdb lists one record per CDR3 protein. The top ten clones hold roughly 45% of a sample with 200,000 to 250,000 distinct CDR3 sequences, around a fifth of them seen once. Material: peripheral blood. The receptors were sampled from a woman aged 50 to 60 with Graves' ophthalmopathy.

There are a few counts of this clonotype. The chain joins TRBV30 to TRBJ2-2; D possibly matches TRBD1 or TRBD2 (5 bases each). V was pared by 0 bases and J by 2 bases, with 28 bases between. Germline V gene data show CDR1 as GTSNPN and CDR2 as SVGIG (reference sequence). CDR3 length: 21 residues. The CDR3 loop reads CAWSVDRDHPHLRLNTGELFF. The CDR3 coding sequence is TGTGCCTGGAGTGTCGACCGGGACCACCCACACCTCCGCCTCAACACCGGGGAGCTGTTTTTT.

In its sample, this clonotype was seen many times. The chain uses TRBV12-3 or TRBV12-4 and TRBJ1-2; the match to TRBD1 covers 7 bases. The length of the CDR3 is 13 residues. Germline trimming cut 6 bases from V and 6 bases from J; bases unmatched to any gene: 7. The CDR3 DNA reads as TGTGCCAGCAGCGGGGAGGGGGCGGATGGCTACACCTTC. It is translated as CASSGEGADGYTF.

This clonotype was seen at least ten times. Sequence at one end of the junction differs from germline and may be a read error. V is TRBV6-5 and J is TRBJ1-3; 8 nucleotides agree with TRBD1. Germline CDR1 and CDR2: MNHEY and SVGAGI. This CDR3 contains 13 residues. CDR3 protein: CASSPLGQDSMNF. For the CDR3, the DNA is TGTGCCAGCAGTCCCCTGGGACAGGACAGCATGAATTTT.

This clonotype showed up many times. The chain recombines TRBV7-2 with TRBJ1-1; D remains unclear. The CDR3 sequence is 15 residues long. Germline V gives CDR1 SGHTA, CDR2 FQGNSA. V shed 0 bases and J shed 12 bases, with 20 bases lying between them. The DNA of the CDR3 is TGTGCCAGCAGCTTAGCGAACCTTCGATGGCCGCGTCCTTTCTTT. It is translated as CASSLANLRWPRPFF.

This clonotype has at least ten counts. The gene calls are TRBV5-1 and TRBJ1-2; no clear D gene. Germline V gene data show CDR1 as SGHRS and CDR2 as YFSETQ. The CDR3 is made up of 12 amino acids. Trimming cost V 4 bases and J 13 bases, with 17 bases left between them. In DNA, the CDR3 is TGCGCCAGCAGCCTTTCCGGATTAGGCGGCACCTTC. Translating gives CASSLSGLGGTF.

At least ten counts were recorded for this clonotype. The V and J genes are TRBV12-3 or TRBV12-4 and TRBJ1-1; no clear D. The V end lost 1 base, the J end lost 6 bases, and 9 bases lay between the germline ends. The CDR3 runs 13 residues. The CDR3 is CASSLVGMAEAFF. The CDR3 DNA sequence: TGTGCCAGCAGTTTAGTAGGGATGGCTGAAGCTTTCTTT.

This clonotype was observed at least ten times. The chain joins TRBV7-8 to TRBJ2-7; maybe TRBD2 (6 bases). The germline V gene encodes CDR1 SGHVS and CDR2 FQNEAQ. This CDR3 is built from 11 residues. Trimming shortened V by 6 bases and J by 6 bases, and 9 bases separated the two germline ends. The CDR3 DNA reads as TGTGCCAGCAGGCGGGGTGGCGAGCAGTACTTC. This sequence encodes CASRRGGEQYF.

This clonotype was recorded many times. V gene TRBV20-1 combines with J gene TRBJ1-1; TRBD1 might be the D (6 bases). The CDR3 runs 14 residues. From germline, CDR1 is DFQATT and CDR2 SNEGSKA (reference sequence). Between the trimmed V and J ends, which lost 1 base and 7 bases, there was a span of 16 bases. The CDR3 DNA is TGCAGTGCTAGAGCTGGGCGGGGGGCTGGTGAAGCTTTCTTT. Its translation: CSARAGRGAGEAFF.

This clonotype turned up a few times. J is TRBJ2-2 and V is TRBV6-2 or TRBV6-3; D is undetermined. The V and J ends lost 8 bases and 0 bases respectively, with 16 bases between them. Germline CDR1 reads MNHEY; CDR2 reads SVGEGT. This CDR3 region has 16 residues. The CDR3 here is CASEEALNTNTGELFF. CDR3 nucleotide sequence: TGTGCCAGCGAGGAAGCCCTAAATACGAACACCGGGGAGCTGTTTTTT.

Remarks on this clonotype: With a much larger clone just one base away, this may be a read error. The gene calls are TRBV3-1 and TRBJ2-2, with no clear D. The CDR3 has 13 amino acids. Per the germline V gene, CDR1 is LGHDT and CDR2 is YNNKEL (reference sequence). V was trimmed by 2 bases and J by 5 bases, leaving 6 bases between them. In DNA form, the CDR3 reads TGTGCCAGCAGCCAAACTAAGACCGGGGAGCTGTTTTTT. Translated: CASSQTKTGELFF.

This clonotype was seen ten or more times. The rearrangement uses TRBV29-1 and TRBJ1-1; D is ambiguous. Germline CDR1 and CDR2: SQVTM and ANQGSEA. V gave up 7 bases and J gave up 1 base, with 7 bases separating them. This CDR3 is built from 11 residues. The CDR3 nucleotides are TGCAGCGCTATACAGAACACTGAAGCTTTCTTT. Protein sequence: CSAIQNTEAFF.

This clonotype has a count of ten or more. This chain uses TRBV6-1 with TRBJ2-7; perhaps TRBD1 as D (6 bases). V was trimmed by 6 bases and J by 9 bases, leaving 18 bases between them. The CDR3 is 13 amino acids. CDR1 and CDR2 from the germline V gene are MNHNS and SASEGT. CDR3 residues: CASRQQGSSPQYF. The CDR3, as DNA: TGTGCCAGCAGACAACAGGGCTCCTCGCCGCAGTACTTC.

This clonotype was detected only a few times. This chain joins TRBV20-1 and TRBJ1-2; D unclear. There are 10 residues in the CDR3. The V end was cut by 6 bases, the J end by 8 bases, with 10 bases between. Per germline, CDR1 DFQATT and CDR2 SNEGSKA (reference sequence). The CDR3 sequence is CSAPLGGYTF. The CDR3 nucleotides are TGCAGTGCCCCCTTGGGGGGCTACACCTTC.

This clonotype was picked up a small number of times. The chain combines TRBV10-3 with TRBJ2-7, with 9 bases matching TRBD2. There are 14 residues in the CDR3. Germline CDR1 ENHRY, CDR2 SYGVKD. V lost 6 bases and J lost 5; bases outside the gene matches: 8. The CDR3 DNA reads as TGTGCCATCAGGGTAAGCGGGAGGAATAACGAGCAGTACTTC. This gives the protein CAIRVSGRNNEQYF.

V is TRBV20-1 and J is TRBJ1-5; TRBD1 matches at 9 bases. There are 15 residues in the CDR3. V was clipped by 4 bases and J by 1 base; unmatched bases: 5. Germline V lookup: CDR1 DFQATT, CDR2 SNEGSKA (reference sequence). In DNA form, the CDR3 reads TGCAGTGCTACGACAGGGGGTTGGAGCAATCAGCCCCAGCATTTT. Translated: CSATTGGWSNQPQHF.

At least ten counts were recorded for this clonotype. CDR3 nucleotides: TGTGCCTGGGGCTTTAACACTGAAGCTTTCTTT. It translates to CAWGFNTEAFF. The chain combines TRBV30 with TRBJ1-1; D unclear. Trimming removed 5 bases at V and 2 bases at J, with 6 bases between. This CDR3 spans 11 amino acids. CDR1 and CDR2 (germline): GTSNPN, SVGIG (reference sequence).

This clonotype was picked up a small number of times. The junction differs from germline at one of its ends, possibly a read error. The chain carries TRBV6-1 and TRBJ2-3; TRBD2 agrees at 10 bases. The CDR3 covers 16 residues. CDR1 and CDR2 (germline): MNHNS, SASEGT. The CDR3: CASSEEASGSKDTQYF. The CDR3 region has the DNA TGTGCCAGCAGTGAAGAGGCTAGCGGGAGCAAAGATACGCAGTATTTT.

With regard to this clonotype: A clone one base away is much larger, so this may be a read error. The chain links TRBV9 to TRBJ2-7, with 13 bases that match TRBD2. In germline, CDR1 is SGDLS, CDR2 YYNGEE. This CDR3 spans 16 amino acids. The CDR3 bases are TGTGCCAGCAGCCCAAGGACTAGCGGGGGTTTTATAGAGCAGTGCTTC. Residues: CASSPRTSGGFIEQCF.

In its sample, this clonotype was seen many times. This sequence joins TRBV20-1 and TRBJ2-7; 10 bases map to TRBD1. Germline CDR1 DFQATT, CDR2 SNEGSKA (reference sequence). The ends lost 2 bases at V and 4 bases at J; junction bases unmatched: 5. The CDR3 consists of 14 residues. The CDR3 nucleotides are TGCAGTGCTAGAAGACAGGGGGCGGAATACGAGCAGTACTTC. Translated, it gives CSARRQGAEYEQYF.

This clonotype was counted many times. The chain employs TRBV11-1 and TRBJ2-7; 7 bases fit TRBD1. Germline V gene lookup returns CDR1 SGHAT and CDR2 FQDESV (reference sequence). The V and J ends lost 7 bases and 3 bases, in that order; junction bases with no gene match: 18. This CDR3 contains 17 residues. CDR3 amino acids: CASNHFLVETGNYEQYF. The CDR3 nucleotides read TGTGCCAGCAACCATTTTCTAGTGGAGACAGGGAACTACGAGCAGTACTTC.

There are many counts of this clonotype. This chain connects TRBV5-5 to TRBJ2-7; D might be TRBD2 (6 bases). V lost 1 base, J lost 6 bases, and 14 bases lay in between. This CDR3 has 14 residues. CDR1 SGHKS and CDR2 YYEKEE come from the germline V gene (reference sequence). The CDR3 nucleotides are TGTGCCAGCAGCTTGTTGCCGCGGGGAACCGAGCAGTACTTC. Protein sequence: CASSLLPRGTEQYF. Full variable domain (missing parts from reference TRBV5-5 and TRBJ2-7): DAGVTQSPTHLIKTRGQQVTLRCSPISGHKSVSWYQQVLGQGPQFIFQYYEKEERGRGNFPDRFSARQFPNYSSELNVNALLLGDSALYLCASSLLPRGTEQYFGPGTRLTVT.

Ten or more counts support this clonotype. This sequence joins TRBV19 and TRBJ1-2; 8 bases agree with TRBD1. V gave up 3 bases and J gave up 4 bases; unmatched junction bases: 1. The CDR3 contains 13 residues. The V gene's germline CDR1 is LNHDA and CDR2 SQIVND (reference sequence). The CDR3 DNA reads as TGTGCCAGTAGTATCGACAGGGGCTATGGCTACACCTTC. It specifies CASSIDRGYGYTF.

The chain joins TRBV20-1 to TRBJ2-7, with D perhaps being TRBD1 or TRBD2 (7 bases each). The CDR3 covers 14 residues. V was cut by 2 bases and J by 6 bases, with 17 bases left in between. Per germline, CDR1 DFQATT and CDR2 SNEGSKA (reference sequence). CDR3 bases: TGCAGTGCTAGACTAGACAGGGAGGGGGCCGAGCAGTACTTC. Encoded protein: CSARLDREGAEQYF.

This clonotype was detected ten times or more. The rearrangement links TRBV12-3 or TRBV12-4 to TRBJ2-2, with TRBD1 matching over 7 bases. This CDR3 has 15 residues. Germline trimming cut 3 bases from V and 6 bases from J; bases unmatched to any gene: 7. For the CDR3, the DNA is TGTGCCAGCAGTTTCGGCAGGGGGTTTCCCGGGGAGCTGTTTTTT. The encoded protein is CASSFGRGFPGELFF.

This clonotype showed up just a few times. The chain is built from TRBV6-2 or TRBV6-3 and TRBJ2-2, with 15 nucleotides matching TRBD2. The CDR3 sequence is 19 residues long. The germline V gene has CDR1 MNHEY and CDR2 SVGEGT. V gave up 6 bases and J gave up 9 bases; unmatched junction bases: 17. CDR3 protein: CASSAGLAGGVGSARELFF. CDR3 bases: TGTGCCAGCAGCGCCGGACTAGCGGGAGGGGTCGGGTCCGCCAGGGAGCTGTTTTTT.

The V call is TRBV11-2, the J call TRBJ2-7; TRBD2 matches 14 bases. Losses at the gene ends were 5 bases for V and 0 bases for J; bases not matched to a gene: 9. This CDR3 spans 18 amino acids. In germline, CDR1 is SGHAT, CDR2 FQNNGV. CDR3: CASSTHRGLAGDSYEQYF. The DNA for the CDR3 is TGTGCCAGCAGCACCCACCGGGGACTAGCGGGGGACTCCTACGAGCAGTACTTC.